This is a list of T cell receptor beta chains from one sample in a study of blood T cells in healthy people across ages. Via MiXCR, TCRdb re-called the 5' RACE reads, giving one row per CDR3 protein. The sample carries approximately 810,000 distinct CDR3 sequences, under 35% recorded once. The sample taken for sequencing was blood. These receptors all stem from a woman older than 75 in good health. Each CDR3 is given without its conserved first and last residue. Each record gives: V gene, J gene, CDR3 protein.

TRBV3-1	TRBJ2-4	ASSPGWQGRNIQY
TRBV5-5	TRBJ1-2	ASSLFLGKDNYGYT
TRBV5-6	TRBJ2-7	ASSLGCYNEQY
TRBV20-1	TRBJ2-3	SARVGLGTSTQY
TRBV30	TRBJ1-1	AWKALNTEAF
TRBV12-3/TRBV12-4	TRBJ2-3	ASSPTGGNYNTQY
TRBV6-6	TRBJ1-3	ASSLGTGLGITIY
TRBV6-1	TRBJ2-7	ASRRLAGNAYEQY
TRBV7-2	TRBJ2-1	ASSLVGTSRGNEQF
TRBV6-1	TRBJ1-2	ASSENRVDGYT
TRBV7-2	TRBJ1-2	ASSLKHSLYGYT
TRBV20-1	TRBJ2-1	SASEYNEQF
TRBV30	TRBJ1-6	AWGTGAMVALH
TRBV2	TRBJ1-6	ASVRDRGNWPPH
TRBV12-3/TRBV12-4	TRBJ2-3	ASSFLAGRTTGTDAQY
TRBV7-9	TRBJ1-4	ASSWQGGEKLF
TRBV7-8	NA	ASSLEPGLAVYEQY
TRBV28	TRBJ1-2	ASSPMTGQSYGYT
TRBV20-1	TRBJ1-1	SARVEGVNTEAF
TRBV30	TRBJ1-4	AWSEAALGKLF
TRBV20-1	TRBJ1-2	SARDSWTGGYGYT
TRBV5-6	TRBJ1-4	ASSHRGLGEKLF
TRBV7-2	TRBJ2-3	ASSLGTEGDTQY
TRBV9	TRBJ2-5	ASSVSPQETQY
TRBV7-2	TRBJ2-2	ASSFVSGGAFGELF
TRBV20-1	TRBJ1-5	SGGTGGSQPQH
TRBV7-2	TRBJ2-1	ASSLGRTGPYEQF
TRBV10-2	TRBJ1-1	ASRDGQGMNTEAF
TRBV20-1	TRBJ1-5	SARAGRGLNQPQH
TRBV20-1	TRBJ2-4	SAFQPSGGKNIQY
TRBV12-3/TRBV12-4	TRBJ2-3	ASSPRGRGTDAQY
TRBV5-1	TRBJ1-5	ASSLGAGGRYQPQH
TRBV4-2	TRBJ2-3	ASSLNFGQPTDTQY
TRBV3-1	TRBJ1-6	ASSQAQGAYNSPLH
TRBV11-2	TRBJ2-1	ASSLGLAGNEQF